The next 21 T cell receptor beta chains were all read from a single sample in a study of blood T cells in healthy people across ages. With a J-beta primer mix and a sample-barcoded 5' primer, a second PCR ran about 7 to 12 cycles. TCRdb processed the 5' RACE reads anew with MiXCR; each CDR3 protein has one entry. The sample carries roughly 1,500,000 distinct CDR3 sequences, around two fifths recorded once. The source material was blood. These receptors originate from a woman in her late teens or twenties in good health.

The chain links TRBV6-2 or TRBV6-3 to TRBJ2-7, with no clear D. Trimming left V 0 bases short and J 6 bases short, with 6 bases between. CDR1 MNHEY and CDR2 SVGEGT come from the germline V gene. CDR3 size: 12 residues. CDR3: CASSYSRVEQYF. In DNA, the CDR3 is TGTGCCAGCAGTTACTCAAGGGTCGAGCAGTACTTC.

This clonotype was recorded a few times. V usage is TRBV10-1 and J usage is TRBJ1-2; 8 nucleotides align to TRBD1. The CDR3 covers 17 residues. V shed 0 bases, J shed 2 bases, and the junction held 8 bases outside the gene matches. Germline-derived CDR1 and CDR2 are WNHNN and SYGVQD (reference sequence). CDR3: CASSESGRGPVNYGYTF. CDR3 DNA sequence: TGCGCCAGCAGTGAGTCGGGCAGGGGGCCGGTCAACTATGGCTACACCTTC.

Worth noting for this clonotype: A read error may be the cause here, since a much bigger clone is one base away. The V gene is TRBV20-1, the J gene TRBJ1-1; TRBD1 agrees at 10 bases. CDR3 length: 13 amino acids. The V gene's germline CDR1 is DFQATT and CDR2 SNEGSKA (reference sequence). DNA for the CDR3: TGCAGTGCTGGGACAGGGGCGGGTACTGGAGCTTTCTTT. Protein sequence: CSAGTGAGTGAFF.

This sequence joins TRBV20-1 and TRBJ1-2, with 9 positions matching TRBD1. Unmatched junction bases numbered 9, after V lost 3 bases and J lost 1 base. CDR1 is DFQATT and CDR2 is SNEGSKA in the germline V gene (reference sequence). This CDR3 contains 16 residues. The CDR3 sequence is CSASGDREGSNYGYTF. The CDR3 DNA sequence: TGCAGTGCTAGCGGGGACAGGGAGGGGAGTAACTATGGCTACACCTTC.

In this sample, this clonotype turned up a few times. The chain is built from TRBV28 and TRBJ2-3, with D possibly being TRBD1 or TRBD2 (5 bases each). There are 14 residues in the CDR3. Looked up from germline, CDR1 is MDHEN and CDR2 is SYDVKM. With 4 bases removed from V and 1 base from J, the gap between germline ends came to 9 bases. CDR3 in DNA: TGTGCCAGCAGTTCCGGGGACCGCACAGATACGCAGTATTTT. Translated, it gives CASSSGDRTDTQYF.

The chain carries TRBV7-9 and TRBJ2-1; possibly TRBD1 for D (7 bases). The V end was cut by 8 bases, the J end by 5 bases, with 16 bases between. The CDR3 consists of 14 residues. Per the germline V gene, CDR1 is SEHNR and CDR2 is FQNEAQ (reference sequence). The CDR3 reads CASVIQGGNNEQFF. The CDR3 DNA reads TGTGCCAGCGTCATTCAGGGGGGCAACAATGAGCAGTTCTTC.

The genes are TRBV2 and TRBJ2-4, with 9 bases matching TRBD2. The germline V gene encodes CDR1 SNHLY and CDR2 FYNNEI. CDR3 size: 16 residues. J was trimmed by 13 bases and V by 3 bases; bases with no gene match: 16. The CDR3 bases are TGTGCCAGCAGTGACGGTGGGACTAGCATTGTAAATGAGCAGTACTTC. Its translation: CASSDGGTSIVNEQYF.

This rearrangement joins TRBV6-2 or TRBV6-3 to TRBJ2-7; no clear D gene. The CDR3 sequence is 15 residues long. The germline V gene has CDR1 MNHEY and CDR2 SVGEGT. V gave up 4 bases and J gave up 6 bases, with 19 bases separating them. CDR3 DNA sequence: TGTGCCAGCAGTTCCTTATCGAACTACTTAAGCGAGCAGTACTTC. Its translation: CASSSLSNYLSEQYF.

This clonotype was recorded once. The junction differs from germline at one of its ends, possibly a read error. The chain combines TRBV7-9 with TRBJ2-2, with D perhaps matching TRBD1 (6 bases). This CDR3 has 14 amino acids. Germline CDR1 and CDR2: SEHNR and FQNEAQ (reference sequence). CDR3 loop: CASSFSRDTGERFF. In DNA form, the CDR3 reads TGTGCCAGCAGCTTTAGCCGGGACACCGGGGAGCGGTTTTTT.

This clonotype has more than one count but fewer than ten. The gene calls are TRBV12-3 or TRBV12-4 and TRBJ2-1, with TRBD1 identical over 10 bases. The CDR3 has 13 amino acids. J gave up 10 bases and V 4 bases, and 4 bases lay outside the gene matches. The CDR3 loop is CASSYDRGQEQFF. CDR3 DNA sequence: TGTGCCAGCAGTTACGACAGGGGGCAAGAGCAGTTCTTC.

In this sample, this clonotype turned up a few times. The V gene is TRBV11-1, the J gene TRBJ2-3; the D call may be TRBD1 or TRBD2 (5 bases each). Germline V gene sequence: CDR1 SGHAT, CDR2 FQDESV (reference sequence). This CDR3 is built from 17 residues. Trimming cost V 2 bases and J 0 bases, with 15 bases left between them. The CDR3 is CASSLNFLGGSTDTQYF. The CDR3, as DNA: TGTGCCAGCAGCTTAAACTTTCTTGGGGGAAGCACAGATACGCAGTATTTT.

The CDR3 spells CASSLAGGPRNSPLHF. The CDR3 nucleotides read TGTGCCAGCAGCTTAGCGGGGGGGCCGAGAAATTCACCCCTCCACTTT. The chain has TRBV11-2 and TRBJ1-6, with TRBD1 as a possible D gene (6 bases). This CDR3 spans 16 amino acids. From germline, CDR1 is SGHAT and CDR2 FQNNGV. The V end lost 1 base, the J end lost 7 bases, and 14 bases lay between the germline ends. Full variable domain (outside the CDR3, taken from reference TRBV11-2 and TRBJ1-6): EAGVAQSPRYKIIEKRQSVAFWCNPISGHATLYWYQQILGQGPKLLIQFQNNGVVDDSQLPKDRFSAERLKGVDSTLKIQPAKLEDSAVYLCASSLAGGPRNSPLHFGNGTRLTVT.

This clonotype was found a few times. The rearrangement joins TRBV12-3 or TRBV12-4 to TRBJ2-5; the D gene is possibly TRBD2 (5 bases). The V end was cut by 4 bases, the J end by 13 bases, with 25 bases between. CDR3 length equals 15 residues. The CDR3 protein is CASSSRNPGNSCLYF. Written as DNA, the CDR3 is TGTGCCAGCAGTTCCCGCAACCCGGGGAACTCGTGCTTGTACTTC.

This clonotype was found a few times. This could be a read error, since a much larger clone is one nucleotide away. V and J are TRBV29-1 and TRBJ2-7; possibly TRBD2 for D (6 bases). V gave up 7 bases and J gave up 9 bases, with 16 bases separating them. There are 11 residues in the CDR3. Germline CDR1 and CDR2: SQVTM and ANQGSEA. The chain's CDR3 is CSGEYGGAQYF. CDR3 DNA sequence: TGCAGCGGTGAGTACGGGGGAGCGCAGTACTTC.

Points on this clonotype: The junction shows a germline mismatch at one end, possibly a read error. CDR3 sequence: CASSEFFPGQGAYNEQFF. CDR3 sequence (DNA): TGTGCCAGCAGCGAATTCTTTCCGGGACAGGGGGCCTACAATGAGCAGTTCTTC. The chain employs TRBV25-1 and TRBJ2-1; 11 bases align to TRBD1. The CDR3 contains 18 residues. The germline gives CDR1 MGHDK, CDR2 SYGVNS.

This clonotype has a handful of counts. The genes are TRBV27 and TRBJ1-6; no reliable D call. V gave up 3 bases and J gave up 5 bases, with 2 bases separating them. The CDR3 sequence is 12 residues long. The germline gives CDR1 MNHEY, CDR2 SMNVEV (reference sequence). The CDR3 here is CASSFNNSPLHF. In DNA, the CDR3 is TGTGCCAGCAGTTTCAATAATTCACCCCTCCACTTT.

This rearrangement joins TRBV20-1 to TRBJ2-5; tentatively, D is TRBD1 (6 bases). With the DNA end fitting TRBJ2-7 better, the J assignment may be wrong. The CDR3 sequence is 17 residues long. Germline CDR1 and CDR2: DFQATT and SNEGSKA (reference sequence). The CDR3 sequence: CSARDWSRNRVQDEQYF. The CDR3, as DNA: TGCAGTGCTAGAGATTGGAGCCGGAACAGGGTGCAGGACGAGCAGTACTTC.

V usage is TRBV10-3 and J usage is TRBJ2-7; 7 bases are a match to TRBD1. V trimming: 7 bases; J trimming: 4 bases; junction bases outside the gene matches: 13. The CDR3 contains 15 residues. From germline, CDR1 is ENHRY and CDR2 SYGVKD. CDR3 bases: TGTGCCATCAACACATTTCAGGGGGATCCGTACGAGCAGTACTTC. Protein product: CAINTFQGDPYEQYF.

This clonotype was detected ten times or more. The rearrangement joins TRBV3-1 to TRBJ2-1, with 7 bases that match TRBD1. The CDR3 has 14 amino acids. Trimming cost V 8 bases and J 2 bases; bases outside gene matches: 6. Germline lookup yields CDR1 LGHDT and CDR2 YNNKEL (reference sequence). CDR3 amino acids: CASQPTGTYNEQFF. The CDR3 coding sequence is TGTGCCAGCCAACCGACAGGGACCTACAATGAGCAGTTCTTC.

The chain combines TRBV7-6 with TRBJ1-4; 7 bases match TRBD1. Trimming at V came to 5 bases and at J to 7 bases, leaving 7 bases not matched to a gene. Germline V lookup: CDR1 SGHVS, CDR2 FNYEAQ. The CDR3 has 14 amino acids. The CDR3 reads CASSAEGASEKLFF. The CDR3, as DNA: TGTGCCAGCAGCGCCGAGGGGGCAAGTGAAAAACTGTTTTTT.

This clonotype was counted a few times. The rearrangement joins TRBV27 to TRBJ2-5; D may match TRBD1 or TRBD2 (6 bases each). V lost 2 bases and J lost 11, with 12 bases in between. Per the germline V gene, CDR1 is MNHEY and CDR2 is SMNVEV (reference sequence). The CDR3 runs to 12 residues. The CDR3 loop is CASSLGGQEQYF. The CDR3 DNA follows: TGTGCCAGCAGTTTAGGGGGGCAGGAGCAGTACTTC.